This T cell receptor (beta chain) is drawn from a study of OX40 agonist ivuxolimab in advanced cancers. Regarding the study in general: Ivuxolimab, which targeted the costimulatory receptor OX40 (CD134), was an agonistic, fully human IgG2 monoclonal antibody. Intravenous ivuxolimab was administered to patients every 2 weeks at six dose levels: 0.01, 0.1, 0.3, 1.5, 3 and 10 mg/kg. Of the roughly 50 dose-escalation patients, hepatocellular carcinoma was present in about 20, melanoma in roughly 15, renal cell carcinoma in 9 and head and neck cancer in 9. The dose-escalation cohort was 80% to 90% male with a mean age of approximately 59 years, ranging from roughly 20 to 80. Patients were allowed to have had prior anti-PD-1, anti-PD-L1 or anti-CTLA-4 therapy, and roughly 40% of the dose-escalation patients had been treated with checkpoint inhibitors. Partial responses were achieved by three dose-escalation patients, of whom one had hepatocellular carcinoma and two had cutaneous melanoma. Peripheral TCRbeta sequencing was intended to test whether TCR sequence diversity was altered and clonal T-cell expansion was caused by ivuxolimab. The paper covers the monotherapy dose-escalation part of the phase I ivuxolimab trial, which included N of about 56 patients. General conclusions and limits of the study: The antigen specificity of the clonally expanded peripheral T cells was not determined. After ivuxolimab, expanded clones were on average more numerous among CD8+ T cells than among CD4+ T cells. Clonal expansion of both CD4+ and CD8+ blood T cells was observed from baseline to week 6 at doses 0.1 to 3.0 mg/kg. In partial responders in the 0.1-3.0 mg/kg groups, normalized peripheral clonal expansion was found to be among the lowest, especially among CD8+ T cells. Low levels of normalized T-cell clonal expansion were also seen in some patients who did not respond.

As for this clone: Its antigen remains unidentified. No much larger clone is present one base from it, and per-base qualities are unavailable.

Patients with autoimmune disease history or receiving systemic immunosuppression were excluded from the trial. Peripheral blood for TCR sequencing was collected from all dose cohorts at baseline, on cycle 4 day 1, and on cycle 7 day 1. Samples were obtained from an open-label, multicenter, first-in-human phase I dose-escalation trial of ivuxolimab. The trial enrolled adults with locally advanced or metastatic head and neck squamous cell, hepatocellular, melanoma or renal cell carcinoma. Before TCR sequencing, CD4+ T cells and CD8+ T cells from peripheral blood were sorted into separate populations. Relative to germline, V is missing 7 bases and J is missing 5 bases, with 9 bases of the junction outside any gene match. From cysteine to phenylalanine, the CDR3 is 15 amino acids long. The entry retains the CDR3 DNA only, 45 bases that are in frame from base 1. Taken from the germline V gene, the CDR1 and CDR2 loops are MDHEN and SYDVKM.

Genomic DNA was extracted from sorted cells for sequencing of the TCRbeta CDR3 region. The immunoSEQ Assay was used for sequencing of TCRbeta CDR3 regions. In its TCRdb copy, this immuneACCESS table keeps in-frame sequences only and misses some clones. Where compared with another copy, unresolved V genes explain less than half of these, and the others have no known cause. The sample table holds tens of thousands of clones, of which 75% to 90% were seen once. The biggest ten clones account for 3% to 4% of the sample. This clonotype was obtained from an adult with an advanced solid tumor such as melanoma, head and neck, liver or kidney cancer. The sequences come from CD4+ or CD8+ T cells sorted from blood, collected in a trial of the OX40 agonist ivuxolimab. This chain joins TRBV28 to TRBJ2-5, with 11 junctional bases fitting TRBD2. The CDR3 region: CASKVAGGPEETQYF. The bases are TGTGCCAGCAAAGTAGCGGGAGGGCCTGAGGAGACCCAGTACTTC.